The 21 T cell receptor beta chains listed next were all sequenced from one sample in a study of PD-L1 blockade in urothelial cancer. Described time point: peripheral blood 6 weeks after treatment start. TCRdb keeps only in-frame clones here, not all; method: immunoSEQ multiplex PCR. The data contain more than 90,000 clones, more than 85% of them singletons. Sequencing used PBMCs, obtained around atezolizumab (anti-PD-L1) treatment. The source is a man in his fifties or sixties with urothelial cancer.

V is TRBV5-1 and J is TRBJ2-1, with 7 bases fitting TRBD1. Germline values: CDR1 SGHRS, CDR2 YFSETQ. Losses at the gene ends were 0 bases for V and 5 bases for J; bases not matched to a gene: 8. The CDR3 length is 16 residues. Written as DNA, the CDR3 is TGCGCCAGCAGCTTGGACCACAGGGGATTCGACAATGAGCAGTTCTTC. The encoded protein is CASSLDHRGFDNEQFF.

V usage is TRBV5-1 and J usage is TRBJ1-2; possible D gene TRBD1, 5 bases. V lost 2 bases, J lost 6 bases, and 11 bases lay in between. From germline, CDR1 is SGHRS and CDR2 YFSETQ. This CDR3 is built from 13 residues. The CDR3, as DNA: TGCGCCAGCAGCTTCCAGGGAGGGGATGGCTACACCTTC. It is translated as CASSFQGGDGYTF.

The chain combines TRBV2 with TRBJ2-1, with 7 positions matching TRBD1. There are 13 residues in the CDR3. In germline, CDR1 is SNHLY, CDR2 FYNNEI. The junction had 14 bases not matched to a gene; V was cut back by 6 bases and J by 15 bases. The CDR3 protein is CASSLGQELLLFF. The CDR3 DNA follows: TGTGCCAGCAGCCTTGGACAGGAACTTTTGCTGTTCTTC.

The chain is built from TRBV18 and TRBJ2-7; D is uncertain. Germline CDR1 and CDR2: KGHSH and LQKENI. The CDR3 extends over 16 amino acids. With 2 bases removed from V and 0 bases from J, the gap between germline ends came to 14 bases. This CDR3 is CASSPGLGGNSYEQYF. The DNA of the CDR3 is TGTGCCAGCTCACCAGGGTTAGGCGGAAACTCCTACGAGCAGTACTTC. Combining the CDR3 with reference TRBV18 and TRBJ2-7 gives the whole variable domain NAGVMQNPRHLVRRRGQEARLRCSPMKGHSHVYWYRQLPEEGLKFMVYLQKENIIDESGMPKERFSAEFPKEGPSILRIQQVVRGDSAAYFCASSPGLGGNSYEQYFGPGTRLTVT.

The chain combines TRBV5-6 with TRBJ2-3, with D possibly being TRBD2 (6 bases). Germline V gene lookup returns CDR1 SGHDT and CDR2 YYEEEE. V lost 6 bases, J lost 2 bases, and 19 bases lay in between. This CDR3 spans 16 amino acids. In DNA, the CDR3 is TGTGCCAGCACCCCCAGGGTCGGGGGACCCACAGATACGCAGTATTTT. Protein sequence: CASTPRVGGPTDTQYF.

This chain connects TRBV9 to TRBJ2-3, with TRBD2 matching over 10 bases. Trimming cost V 7 bases and J 0 bases; bases outside gene matches: 5. Germline V gene sequence: CDR1 SGDLS, CDR2 YYNGEE. This CDR3 contains 15 residues. CDR3 DNA: TGTGCCAGCGAAAGCGGGAGGGCTAGCACAGATACGCAGTATTTT. As protein: CASESGRASTDTQYF.

Notes on this clone: The identical CDR3 is also encoded by other nucleotide sequences in the sample. The genes are TRBV4-3 and TRBJ2-1, with TRBD2 identical over 13 bases. The junction had 2 bases not matched to a gene; V was cut back by 2 bases and J by 7 bases. CDR1 and CDR2 from the germline V gene are LGHNA and YSLEER. The CDR3 runs to 15 residues. The CDR3 nucleotides read TGCGCCAGCAGCCAAACTAGCGGGGGGGCAAATGAGCAGTTCTTC. This encodes CASSQTSGGANEQFF.

CDR3 protein: CASSFGTDTDTQYF. The CDR3, as DNA: TGTGCCAGCAGCTTCGGGACAGACACAGATACGCAGTATTTT. This chain connects TRBV7-2 to TRBJ2-3, with TRBD1 matching over 7 bases. Germline V gene lookup returns CDR1 SGHTA and CDR2 FQGNSA. The trim removed 3 bases at V and 2 bases at J, leaving 2 bases unmatched. This CDR3 spans 14 amino acids. Full variable domain (missing parts from reference TRBV7-2 and TRBJ2-3): GAGVSQSPSNKVTEKGKDVELRCDPISGHTALYWYRQSLGQGLEFLIYFQGNSAPDKSGLPSDRFSAERTGGSVSTLTIQRTQQEDSAVYLCASSFGTDTDTQYFGPGTRLTVL.

The rearrangement links TRBV4-1 to TRBJ1-2; 10 bases match TRBD1. The J segment lost 3 bases and the V segment lost 4 bases, leaving 2 bases of the junction unmatched. The CDR3 is 14 amino acids. Germline assignment: CDR1 MGHRA and CDR2 YSYEKL. CDR3 loop: CASSRTGGDYGYTF. The CDR3 nucleotides read TGCGCCAGCAGCCGGACAGGGGGTGACTATGGCTACACCTTC.

This clone was observed a single time. The chain uses TRBV6-5 and TRBJ1-2; no firm D call. The CDR3 contains 13 residues. The germline V and J ends were trimmed by 0 bases and 6 bases, with 8 bases remaining between them. Germline V gives CDR1 MNHEY, CDR2 SVGAGI. The DNA for the CDR3 is TGTGCCAGCAGTTACTCAGCGTGGGATGGCTACACCTTC. Its translation is CASSYSAWDGYTF.

V is TRBV6-1 and J is TRBJ2-7; TRBD2 aligns across 13 bases. The ends lost 1 base at V and 5 bases at J; junction bases unmatched: 5. CDR1 and CDR2 (germline): MNHNS, SASEGT. There are 16 residues in the CDR3. The CDR3 reads CASSEEWTSGRDEQYF. CDR3 sequence (DNA): TGTGCCAGCAGTGAAGAATGGACTAGCGGGAGAGACGAGCAGTACTTC.

The chain combines TRBV28 with TRBJ2-2; no clear D gene. V was shortened by 5 bases and J by 0 bases, with 7 bases between the two germline ends. CDR3 size: 14 residues. The germline V gene encodes CDR1 MDHEN and CDR2 SYDVKM. The chain's CDR3 is CASSEQTNTGELFF. For the CDR3, the DNA is TGTGCCAGCAGTGAACAGACGAACACCGGGGAGCTGTTTTTT.

This clone was detected a few times. The chain uses TRBV7-9 and TRBJ1-2; D perhaps matches TRBD1 (5 bases). V shed 5 bases and J shed 4 bases, with 14 bases lying between them. CDR1 and CDR2 (germline): SEHNR, FQNEAQ (reference sequence). This CDR3 contains 14 residues. The CDR3 here is CASSPSSGLYGYTF. DNA for the CDR3: TGTGCCAGCAGCCCTAGTTCAGGGCTCTATGGCTACACCTTC. Full variable domain (rest looked up from reference TRBV7-9 and TRBJ1-2): DTGVSQNPRHKITKRGQNVTFRCDPISEHNRLYWYRQTLGQGPEFLTYFQNEAQLEKSRLLSDRFSAERPKGSFSTLEIQRTEQGDSAMYLCASSPSSGLYGYTFGSGTRLTVV.

V and J are TRBV19 and TRBJ1-4, with TRBD1 matching over 7 bases. CDR1 is LNHDA and CDR2 is SQIVND in the germline V gene (reference sequence). The CDR3 sequence is 14 residues long. The trim removed 8 bases at V and 4 bases at J, leaving 7 bases unmatched. For the CDR3, the DNA is TGTGCCAGTCGGCCGGGACAGAATAATGAAAAACTGTTTTTT. Its protein is CASRPGQNNEKLFF.

This rearrangement joins TRBV19 to TRBJ2-2; D may be TRBD1 (5 bases). In germline, CDR1 is LNHDA, CDR2 SQIVND (reference sequence). This CDR3 has 13 residues. Trimming stripped 10 bases from V and 4 bases from J, with 13 bases between. The CDR3 sequence is CATLSQGTGELFF. The CDR3 DNA reads as TGTGCCACCCTATCCCAGGGCACCGGGGAGCTGTTTTTT.

V is TRBV7-9 and J is TRBJ1-6; D gene unclear. CDR1 and CDR2 from the germline V gene are SEHNR and FQNEAQ (reference sequence). The CDR3 covers 17 residues. V lost 5 bases, J lost 4 bases, and 18 bases lay in between. The CDR3 here is CASSASLGGEYNSPLHF. DNA of the CDR3: TGTGCCAGCAGCGCTTCTCTCGGTGGAGAATATAATTCACCCCTCCACTTT.

CDR3 sequence reads: CASSGRDRELEQYF. The CDR3 bases are TGTGCCAGCAGTGGAAGGGACCGGGAGCTGGAGCAGTACTTC. This chain uses TRBV28 with TRBJ2-7; D is perhaps TRBD2 (6 bases). CDR1 is MDHEN and CDR2 is SYDVKM in the germline V gene. CDR3 length equals 14 residues. Trimming took 5 bases from V and 7 from J, leaving 18 bases between them.

The rearrangement joins TRBV10-3 to TRBJ2-1; a possible D gene is TRBD1 (5 bases). Germline V gene sequence: CDR1 ENHRY, CDR2 SYGVKD. V was clipped by 6 bases and J by 6 bases, with 12 bases between them. This CDR3 is 13 amino acids long. The CDR3: CAIRDRQPNEQFF. The CDR3 nucleotides are TGTGCCATCAGAGACAGACAGCCCAATGAGCAGTTCTTC.

The V call is TRBV5-4, the J call TRBJ2-5; the D is unclear. The germline V and J ends were trimmed by 5 bases and 5 bases, with 13 bases remaining between them. This CDR3 region has 13 residues. Looked up from germline, CDR1 is SGHNT and CDR2 is YYREEE (reference sequence). This CDR3 reads CASSSKARETQYF. DNA for the CDR3: TGTGCCAGCAGTTCAAAGGCGCGGGAGACCCAGTACTTC.

This chain connects TRBV6-5 to TRBJ1-5, with a tentative D call TRBD1 (6 bases). Between the trimmed V and J ends, which lost 4 bases and 1 base, there was a span of 14 bases. Germline V gene lookup returns CDR1 MNHEY and CDR2 SVGAGI. The CDR3 is 16 amino acids. CDR3 protein: CASSSGRQASNQPQHF. CDR3 DNA sequence: TGTGCCAGCAGTTCAGGGAGACAGGCCAGCAATCAGCCCCAGCATTTT.

The rearrangement joins TRBV7-6 to TRBJ2-5; TRBD2 aligns across 10 bases. Germline V lookup: CDR1 SGHVS, CDR2 FNYEAQ. The CDR3 totals 18 residues. The trim removed 1 base at V and 9 bases at J, leaving 17 bases unmatched. CDR3 sequence: CASSLEASGGPKSGSQYF. CDR3 bases: TGTGCCAGCAGCTTAGAGGCTAGCGGGGGCCCGAAATCGGGGTCCCAGTACTTC.